The rows below give T cell receptor beta chains drawn from one sample of a study of T cells in Graves' hyperthyroidism and ophthalmopathy. Via MiXCR, TCRdb re-called the multiplex PCR reads, giving one row per CDR3 protein. The sample shows approximately 350,000 distinct CDR3 sequences, about 16% of them seen only once. The sample was blood. The source of these receptors is a woman aged 60-70 years with Graves' ophthalmopathy. Each CDR3 is given with its conserved first and last residue. A D gene is named only where the DNA matches it firmly. A clone size is listed for some rows: how often the clone was seen (once, few, many), or a class if it is expanded.

>TRBD2|many|TRBJ2-5|TRBV24-1
CATSDPGGSTETQYF
TGTGCCACCAGTGATCCGGGGGGATCCACAGAGACCCAGTACTTC
>TRBD2|many|TRBJ2-1|TRBV5-5
CASSFSGGVWNEQFF
TGTGCCAGCAGCTTTAGCGGGGGTGTATGGAATGAGCAGTTCTTC
>NA|many|TRBJ1-4|TRBV28
CASSLGKVGRGKLFF
TGTGCCAGCAGTTTGGGCAAGGTGGGCCGGGGAAAACTGTTTTTT
>TRBD2|many|TRBJ2-5|TRBV28
CASSGTTPRTQYF
TGTGCCAGCAGCGGGACTACCCCGCGGACCCAGTACTTC
>NA|NA|TRBJ2-2|TRBV19
CASSISGITNTGELFF
TGTGCCAGTAGTATTAGTGGGATCACGAACACCGGGGAGCTGTTTTTT
>NA|NA|TRBJ1-6|TRBV20-1
CSASKGKLNSPLHF
TGCAGTGCTAGTAAGGGCAAACTTAATTCACCCCTCCACTTT
>TRBD2|NA|TRBJ2-5|TRBV6-1
CASSEALTSGATGAQYF
TGTGCCAGCAGTGAAGCCCTGACTAGCGGGGCCACGGGGGCCCAGTACTTC
>NA|many|TRBJ2-7|TRBV14
CASSQVRSEQYF
TGTGCCAGCAGCCAAGTTCGAAGCGAGCAGTACTTC
>NA|many|TRBJ2-4|TRBV2
CASSRGGQLAKNIQYF
TGTGCCAGCAGTCGGGGAGGCCAACTAGCCAAAAACATTCAGTACTTC
>NA|many|TRBJ1-1|TRBV29-1
CSVDRSNTEAFF
TGCAGCGTAGACAGGTCGAACACTGAAGCTTTCTTT
>NA|NA|TRBJ1-1|TRBV7-9
CASSSTSAGLNTEAFF
TGTGCCAGCAGCTCAACCTCGGCGGGGTTGAACACTGAAGCTTTCTTT
>NA|NA|TRBJ2-2|TRBV7-6
CASSPEARGRNGELFF
TGTGCCAGCAGCCCAGAGGCCAGGGGGAGGAACGGGGAGCTGTTTTTT
>TRBD2|many|TRBJ2-7|TRBV12-3/TRBV12-4
CASSPLPGGLYEQYF
TGTGCCAGCAGTCCCCTCCCGGGAGGACTCTACGAGCAGTACTTC
>NA|few|TRBJ1-5|TRBV24-1
CATSDSGAGSQPQHF
TGTGCCACCAGTGATTCTGGGGCGGGTAGTCAGCCCCAGCATTTT
>TRBD1|many|TRBJ1-1|TRBV5-1
CASSYAGTGVGTEAFF
TGCGCCAGCAGCTACGCCGGGACAGGGGTCGGCACTGAAGCTTTCTTT
>NA|NA|TRBJ2-1|TRBV7-3
CASSPGERSYNEQFF
TGTGCCAGCAGCCCCGGGGAGCGGTCCTACAATGAGCAGTTCTTC
>NA|many|TRBJ2-5|TRBV2
CASSEIAPREQTQYF
TGTGCCAGCAGTGAAATCGCCCCCCGTGAGCAGACCCAGTACTTC
>NA|many|TRBJ1-5|TRBV28
CASSLPVGVGPQHF
TGTGCCAGCAGTTTACCCGTCGGGGTAGGACCCCAGCATTTT
>TRBD2|many|TRBJ2-5|TRBV11-2
CASSLISGRSETQYF
TGTGCCAGCAGCTTGATTAGCGGGAGATCGGAGACCCAGTACTTC
>TRBD2|many|TRBJ2-1|TRBV7-8
CASSLGGPSGRSEQFF
TGTGCCAGCAGCTTAGGAGGGCCTAGCGGGAGGAGTGAGCAGTTCTTC
>NA|NA|TRBJ2-2|TRBV7-9
CASSVQPGLNTGELFF
TGTGCCAGCAGCGTGCAGCCCGGGCTGAACACCGGGGAGCTGTTTTTT
>TRBD2|NA|TRBJ2-7|TRBV19
CASSMAREGEQYF
TGTGCCAGTAGTATGGCCAGGGAGGGCGAGCAGTACTTC
>NA|many|TRBJ1-1|TRBV27
CASSFSDGTEAFF
TGTGCCAGCAGTTTTTCGGACGGGACTGAAGCTTTCTTT
>NA|many|TRBJ2-1|TRBV30
CAWTKDWYNEQFF
TGTGCCTGGACCAAGGACTGGTACAATGAGCAGTTCTTC
>NA|few|TRBJ2-3|TRBV28
CASNEGSPDTQYF
TGTGCCAGTAATGAGGGTAGCCCAGATACGCAGTATTTT
>NA|few|TRBJ2-5|TRBV5-1
CASASGSSGQETQYF
TGCGCCAGCGCATCCGGGAGTAGCGGTCAAGAGACCCAGTACTTC
>NA|NA|TRBJ1-2|TRBV28
CASTTGHSYGYTF
TGTGCCAGCACCACGGGGCACAGCTATGGCTACACCTTC
>NA|many|TRBJ1-5|TRBV12-3/TRBV12-4
CASLRGSSNQPQHF
TGTGCCAGCCTCAGGGGCTCCAGCAATCAGCCCCAGCATTTT
>NA|many|TRBJ2-1|TRBV28
CASSPKPWGYNEQFF
TGTGCCAGCAGTCCAAAGCCTTGGGGCTACAATGAGCAGTTCTTC
>TRBD2|NA|TRBJ2-3|TRBV20-1
CSVPTSGRALLDTQYF
TGCAGTGTCCCGACTAGCGGGAGGGCCCTCCTAGATACGCAGTATTTT
>NA|many|TRBJ1-4|TRBV13
CASSLFPGLTVF
TGTGCCAGCAGCTTATTCCCGGGACTAACTGTTTTT
>NA|NA|TRBJ2-4|TRBV28
CARSLVGSINIQYF
TGTGCCAGGAGTTTAGTTGGTAGCATAAACATTCAGTACTTC
>NA|many|TRBJ2-3|TRBV2
CASSEEARETDTQYF
TGTGCCAGCAGTGAAGAGGCCCGGGAAACAGATACGCAGTATTTT
>TRBD2|few|TRBJ2-1|TRBV5-1
CASSLGLADLSYNEQFF
TGCGCCAGCAGCTTGGGGCTAGCGGACCTCTCCTACAATGAGCAGTTCTTC
>TRBD2|many|TRBJ2-7|TRBV12-3/TRBV12-4
CASSAPSGAREEQYF
TGTGCCAGCAGTGCACCTAGCGGGGCCCGGGAGGAGCAGTACTTC
>NA|NA|TRBJ1-5|TRBV28
CASNLRGHSNQPQHF
TGTGCCAGCAATCTCCGGGGACATAGCAATCAGCCCCAGCATTTT
>NA|NA|TRBJ2-2|TRBV12-3/TRBV12-4
CASSLVRHDDTGELFF
TGTGCCAGCAGTTTAGTGAGACATGACGACACCGGGGAGCTGTTTTTT
>NA|many|TRBJ2-2|TRBV18
CASSPPASTGELFF
TGTGCCAGCTCACCACCGGCCAGCACCGGGGAGCTGTTTTTT
>NA|many|TRBJ2-3|TRBV19
CASSIDSRTGDTQYF
TGTGCCAGTAGTATAGATTCGAGGACGGGAGATACGCAGTATTTT
>TRBD2|NA|TRBJ2-2|TRBV5-1
CASSLAANTGELFF
TGCGCCAGCAGCCTAGCGGCGAACACCGGGGAGCTGTTTTTT
>TRBD2|few|TRBJ2-1|TRBV2
CASSTTSGKYNEQFF
TGTGCCAGCAGTACGACTAGCGGGAAATACAATGAGCAGTTCTTC